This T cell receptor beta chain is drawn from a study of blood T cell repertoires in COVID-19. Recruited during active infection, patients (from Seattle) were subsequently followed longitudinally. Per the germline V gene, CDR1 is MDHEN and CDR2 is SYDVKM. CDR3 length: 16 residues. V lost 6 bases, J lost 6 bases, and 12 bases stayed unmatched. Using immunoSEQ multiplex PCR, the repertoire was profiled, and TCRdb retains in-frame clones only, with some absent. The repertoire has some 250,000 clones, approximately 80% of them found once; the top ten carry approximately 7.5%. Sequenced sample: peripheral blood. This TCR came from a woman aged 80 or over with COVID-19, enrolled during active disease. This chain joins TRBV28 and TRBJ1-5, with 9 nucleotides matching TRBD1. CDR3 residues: CASSPIDRGMVQPQHF. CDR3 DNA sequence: TGTGCCAGCAGCCCTATAGACAGGGGGATGGTTCAGCCCCAGCATTTT.